Below, 18 T cell receptor beta chains from the same sample are listed, as sequenced in a study of shared clonotypes between healthy human individuals. Profiled with immunoSEQ multiplex PCR; TCRdb holds only in-frame clones, not every one. The sample shows about 510,000 clones, around 79% of them seen only once. The specimen sequenced was PBMCs. Receptor source: a woman aged 40 to 50 in good health. Some clones in this sample may be carry-over from other donors' samples.

This clone was seen repeatedly, ten times or more. The chain links TRBV30 to TRBJ1-4; 9 bases line up with TRBD1. Germline V lookup: CDR1 GTSNPN, CDR2 SVGIG (reference sequence). The CDR3 sequence is 14 residues long. V gave up 3 bases and J gave up 8 bases; unmatched junction bases: 7. CDR3 in DNA: TGTGCCTGGAGAAAACAGGGGGCCGGAGAAAAACTGTTTTTT. Translated: CAWRKQGAGEKLFF.

In this sample, this clone turned up once. The V and J genes are TRBV7-2 and TRBJ1-1; possibly TRBD1 for D (5 bases). Germline V gives CDR1 SGHTA, CDR2 FQGNSA. Deletions cut 5 bases from V and 4 bases from J, with 17 bases between. This CDR3 has 15 residues. CDR3 in DNA: TGTGCCAGCAGCCCGTTGGGGGGAGGACTCACTGAAGCTTTCTTT. Translated: CASSPLGGGLTEAFF.

CDR3 amino acids: CASSLRGGMGNSPLHF. DNA for the CDR3: TGTGCCAGCAGTTTACGAGGAGGGATGGGGAATTCACCCCTCCACTTT. The chain combines TRBV27 with TRBJ1-6; the D is unclear. CDR1 and CDR2 (germline): MNHEY, SMNVEV (reference sequence). There are 16 residues in the CDR3. V was trimmed by 2 bases and J by 7 bases, leaving 15 bases between them.

The V call is TRBV19, the J call TRBJ2-5, with TRBD1 as a possible D gene (5 bases). The CDR3 is made up of 13 amino acids. V was clipped by 6 bases and J by 3 bases, with 11 bases between them. CDR1 LNHDA and CDR2 SQIVND come from the germline V gene (reference sequence). CDR3 nucleotide sequence: TGTGCCAGTAGGTTTAAAGGGGAAGAGACCCAGTACTTC. Translation gives CASRFKGEETQYF.

The V and J genes are TRBV28 and TRBJ2-7; D gene ambiguous. Looked up from germline, CDR1 is MDHEN and CDR2 is SYDVKM. The ends were cut back, 4 bases at V and 3 bases at J, with 7 bases in the middle. The CDR3 has 12 amino acids. The CDR3 loop reads CASSYSLYEQYF. CDR3 DNA: TGTGCCAGCAGTTACTCCCTCTACGAGCAGTACTTC.

The rearrangement links TRBV5-4 to TRBJ1-2; 11 bases are a match to TRBD1. CDR1 and CDR2 from the germline V gene are SGHNT and YYREEE (reference sequence). Trimming removed 6 bases from V and 8 bases from J; junction bases left unmatched: 15. The CDR3 runs 16 residues. CDR3 amino acids: CASNRPGQGASGGYTF. In nucleotides, the CDR3 is TGTGCCAGCAACAGGCCCGGACAGGGGGCGTCGGGGGGCTACACCTTC.

The V call is TRBV28, the J call TRBJ2-2; D is perhaps TRBD1 or TRBD2 (5 bases each). CDR3 size: 14 residues. Trimming pared 5 bases from V and 4 bases from J, leaving 11 bases between. Germline V gives CDR1 MDHEN, CDR2 SYDVKM. The CDR3 DNA is TGTGCCAGCAGTCCGGGACCTCTCACCGGGGAGCTGTTTTTT. Translating gives CASSPGPLTGELFF.

V usage is TRBV6-5 and J usage is TRBJ2-7; no firm D call. Germline assignment: CDR1 MNHEY and CDR2 SVGAGI. V shed 2 bases and J shed 0 bases, with 8 bases lying between them. The length of the CDR3 is 14 residues. CDR3 sequence reads: CASSYKAASYEQYF. CDR3 bases: TGTGCCAGCAGTTACAAGGCTGCCTCCTACGAGCAGTACTTC.

J is TRBJ2-7 and V is TRBV27; 9 bases map to TRBD2. The V gene's germline CDR1 is MNHEY and CDR2 SMNVEV (reference sequence). The V segment lost 0 bases and the J segment 2 bases; nucleotides outside the gene matches: 5. The CDR3 is made up of 16 amino acids. In DNA form, the CDR3 reads TGTGCCAGCAGTTTATCGATGGCGGGAGGGCCCTACGAGCAGTACTTC. Its translation is CASSLSMAGGPYEQYF.

The chain uses TRBV19 and TRBJ1-5; D unresolved. Germline-derived CDR1 and CDR2 are LNHDA and SQIVND (reference sequence). This CDR3 region has 13 residues. Trimming removed 2 bases at V and 10 bases at J, with 12 bases between. Written as DNA, the CDR3 is TGTGCCAGTAGTATAAGTACAATCAGCCCCCAGCATTTT. Its protein product is CASSISTISPQHF.

This chain connects TRBV30 to TRBJ1-5; 7 bases agree with TRBD1. With 2 bases clipped from V and 1 base from J, the junction kept 14 bases outside the gene matches. CDR3 length: 18 amino acids. CDR1 and CDR2 (germline): GTSNPN, SVGIG (reference sequence). CDR3 sequence reads: CAWSSTGTMLGSNQPQHF. CDR3 DNA sequence: TGTGCCTGGAGTTCGACAGGGACTATGTTAGGGAGCAATCAGCCCCAGCATTTT.

Only one count was recorded for this clone. V gene TRBV4-1 combines with J gene TRBJ2-1; 10 nucleotides match TRBD2. J was trimmed by 3 bases and V by 1 base; bases with no gene match: 6. Germline V gene data show CDR1 as MGHRA and CDR2 as YSYEKL. The CDR3 covers 17 residues. The CDR3 is CASSQGEGLAIYNEQFF. CDR3 sequence (DNA): TGCGCCAGCAGCCAAGGTGAGGGACTAGCGATCTACAATGAGCAGTTCTTC.

This clone was counted a few times. The V gene is TRBV5-4, the J gene TRBJ2-1, with TRBD2 as a possible D gene (6 bases). The CDR3 is 16 residues long. From germline, CDR1 is SGHNT and CDR2 YYREEE (reference sequence). Trimming removed 3 bases from V and 3 bases from J, with 16 bases in between. The CDR3 sequence: CASSSSSANYYNEQFF. The CDR3 nucleotides are TGTGCCAGCAGCTCCTCTAGCGCAAATTACTACAATGAGCAGTTCTTC.

This sequence joins TRBV7-9 and TRBJ2-1, with D possibly being TRBD1 (7 bases). The CDR3 consists of 16 residues. CDR1 and CDR2 (germline): SEHNR, FQNEAQ (reference sequence). The V end was cut by 1 base, the J end by 3 bases, with 13 bases between. The CDR3 reads CASSLGGDSYYNEQFF. The CDR3 region has the DNA TGTGCCAGCAGCTTAGGGGGGGACAGCTACTACAATGAGCAGTTCTTC.

This clone was picked up a small number of times. CDR3 DNA: TGTGCCAGCAGTACGCGGACCTCCGAAGAGACCCAGTACTTC. Translating it yields CASSTRTSEETQYF. The rearrangement joins TRBV6-5 to TRBJ2-5; D is uncertain. Germline V gives CDR1 MNHEY, CDR2 SVGAGI. Deletions cut 5 bases from V and 3 bases from J, with 13 bases between. This CDR3 has 14 residues.

The J gene is TRBJ2-7, the V gene TRBV11-3; no reliable D call. In germline, CDR1 is SGHNT, CDR2 YENEEA. The CDR3 covers 13 residues. V shed 6 bases and J shed 0 bases, with 9 bases lying between them. CDR3 sequence (DNA): TGTGCCAGCAGAGGACGCCGCTCCTACGAGCAGTACTTC. Amino acid sequence: CASRGRRSYEQYF.

This clone was observed a handful of times. The rearrangement joins TRBV7-2 to TRBJ2-5; the D gene is possibly TRBD2 (6 bases). The CDR3 runs 15 residues. Germline V gene lookup returns CDR1 SGHTA and CDR2 FQGNSA. V dropped 0 bases and J dropped 3 bases, with 11 bases sitting between them. Here the CDR3 reads CASSLALARKETQYF. The CDR3 DNA reads as TGTGCCAGCAGCTTAGCGCTAGCGAGGAAAGAGACCCAGTACTTC.

This chain links TRBV18 with TRBJ2-1; 9 bases fit TRBD2. The trim removed 1 base at V and 8 bases at J, leaving 12 bases unmatched. The CDR3 is 17 amino acids. Germline values: CDR1 KGHSH, CDR2 LQKENI. CDR3 bases: TGTGCCAGCTCACCACGATCCGCGGGAGGGCCGTCGGATGAGCAGTTCTTC. It is translated as CASSPRSAGGPSDEQFF.